This T cell receptor beta chain was observed in a study of identical twins. This CDR3 has 16 residues. Germline CDR1 is MGHDK and CDR2 is SYGVNS. J lost 3 bases, V lost 4 bases, and 6 bases had no gene match. Study results and limitations: Excess low generation probability was seen in twin-shared out-of-frame alpha sequences. Fewer insertions marked abundant cord blood beta clonotypes; young adult naive trended weakly, memory not at all. Donors were not followed over many years; analysis was cross-sectional.

Through template switching, a universal primer site was introduced, and the cDNA contained unique molecular identifiers. TCRdb used MiXCR to reprocess the 5' RACE reads, holding one entry per CDR3 protein. Of hundreds of thousands of distinct CDR3 sequences listed, about 9.4% are singletons. With regard to this clonotype: No antigen is known for it.

These same records also appear under a second study, on yellow fever vaccine responses in identical twins.

The TCR sequence derives from a woman under 30 in good health. This rearrangement joins TRBV25-1 to TRBJ2-2; 9 nucleotides agree with TRBD2. The specimen was PBMCs. The CDR3 protein is CASSGSLAGDTGELFF. CDR3 nucleotides: TGTGCCAGCAGTGGATCCTTAGCGGGGGACACCGGGGAGCTGTTTTTT.